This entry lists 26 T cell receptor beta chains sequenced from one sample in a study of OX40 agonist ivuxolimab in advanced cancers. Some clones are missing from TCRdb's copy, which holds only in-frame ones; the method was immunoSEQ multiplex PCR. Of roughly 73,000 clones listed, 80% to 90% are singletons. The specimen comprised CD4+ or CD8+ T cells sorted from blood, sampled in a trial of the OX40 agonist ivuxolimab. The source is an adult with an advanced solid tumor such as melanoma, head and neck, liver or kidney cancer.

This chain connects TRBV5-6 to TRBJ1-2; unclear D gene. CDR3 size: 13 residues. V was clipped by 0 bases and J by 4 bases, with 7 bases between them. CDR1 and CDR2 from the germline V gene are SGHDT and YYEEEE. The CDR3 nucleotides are TGTGCCAGCAGCTTGGATCTTAGCTATGGCTACACCTTC. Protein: CASSLDLSYGYTF.

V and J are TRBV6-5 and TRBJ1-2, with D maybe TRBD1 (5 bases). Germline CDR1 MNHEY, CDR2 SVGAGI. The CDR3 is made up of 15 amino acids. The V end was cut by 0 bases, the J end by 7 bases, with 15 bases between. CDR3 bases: TGTGCCAGCAGTTACTCGATAGGGACCCTGGGTGGCTACACCTTC. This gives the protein CASSYSIGTLGGYTF.

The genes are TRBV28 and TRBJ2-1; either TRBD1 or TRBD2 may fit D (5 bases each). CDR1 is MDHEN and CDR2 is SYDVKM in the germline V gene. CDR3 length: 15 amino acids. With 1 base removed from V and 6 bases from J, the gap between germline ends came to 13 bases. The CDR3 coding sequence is TGTGCCAGCAGTTTATCGGGACGGCTCGGCAATGAGCAGTTCTTC. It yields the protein CASSLSGRLGNEQFF.

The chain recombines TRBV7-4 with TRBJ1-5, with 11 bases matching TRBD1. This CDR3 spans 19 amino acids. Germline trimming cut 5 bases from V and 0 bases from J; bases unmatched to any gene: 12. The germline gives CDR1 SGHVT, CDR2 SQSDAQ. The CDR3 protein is CASSPTRTGGEDSNQPQHF. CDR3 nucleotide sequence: TGTGCCAGCAGCCCAACCCGGACAGGGGGCGAGGATAGCAATCAGCCCCAGCATTTT. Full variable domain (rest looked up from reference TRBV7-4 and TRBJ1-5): GAGVSQSPRYKVAKRGRDVALRCDSISGHVTLYWYRQTLGQGSEVLTYSQSDAQRDKSGRPSGRFSAERPERSVSTLKIQRTEQGDSAVYLCASSPTRTGGEDSNQPQHFGDGTRLSIL.

DNA of the CDR3: TGTGCCACCAGCAGGAATGACAGGGGCCCCAACTATGGCTACACCTTC. It is translated as CATSRNDRGPNYGYTF. The chain joins TRBV15 to TRBJ1-2, with 8 positions matching TRBD1. The V gene end was trimmed by 3 bases and the J gene end by 2 bases; junction bases not matched to a gene: 8. CDR3 length equals 16 residues. CDR1 is LNHNV and CDR2 is YYDKDF in the germline V gene (reference sequence).

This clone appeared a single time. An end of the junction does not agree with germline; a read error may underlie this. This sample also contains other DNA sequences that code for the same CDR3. DNA for the CDR3: TGTGCCAGCAGCTTAGGCGCCAGAGGCACCGGGGAGCTATTTTTT. Protein: CASSLGARGTGELFF. The V gene is TRBV7-7, the J gene TRBJ2-2; D might be TRBD2 (5 bases). The CDR3 loop spans 15 amino acids. Germline CDR1 is SSHAT and CDR2 is FNYEAQ (reference sequence). Full variable domain (remainder filled in from reference TRBV7-7 and TRBJ2-2): GAGVSQSPRYKVTKRGQDVTLRCDPISSHATLYWYQQALGQGPEFLTYFNYEAQPDKSGLPSDRFSAERPEGSISTLTIQRTEQRDSAMYRCASSLGARGTGELFFGEGSRLTVL.

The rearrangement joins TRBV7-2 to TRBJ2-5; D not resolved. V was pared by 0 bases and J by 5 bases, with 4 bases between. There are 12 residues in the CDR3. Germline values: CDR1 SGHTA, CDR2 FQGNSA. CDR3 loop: CASSLAGETQYF. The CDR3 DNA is TGTGCCAGCAGCTTAGCCGGCGAGACCCAGTACTTC.

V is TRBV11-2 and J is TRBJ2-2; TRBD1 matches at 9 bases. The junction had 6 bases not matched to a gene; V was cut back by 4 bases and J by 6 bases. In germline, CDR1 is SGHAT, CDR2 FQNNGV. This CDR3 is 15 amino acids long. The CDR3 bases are TGTGCCAGCAGCTCTGACAGGGGGACAGCCGGGGAGCTGTTTTTT. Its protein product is CASSSDRGTAGELFF.

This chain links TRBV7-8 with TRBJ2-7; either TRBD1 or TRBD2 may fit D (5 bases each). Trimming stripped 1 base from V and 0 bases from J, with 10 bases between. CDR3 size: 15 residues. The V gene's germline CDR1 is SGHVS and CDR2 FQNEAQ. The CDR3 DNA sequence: TGTGCCAGCAGCTTAGGGGGGTCCAACTCCTACGAGCAGTACTTC. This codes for CASSLGGSNSYEQYF.

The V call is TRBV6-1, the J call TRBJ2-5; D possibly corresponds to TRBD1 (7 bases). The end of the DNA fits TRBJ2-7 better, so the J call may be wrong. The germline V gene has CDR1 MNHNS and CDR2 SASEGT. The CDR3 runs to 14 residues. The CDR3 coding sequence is TGTGCCAGCATTCCAGGGGGGATTTCCTACGAGCAGTACTTC. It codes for CASIPGGISYEQYF.

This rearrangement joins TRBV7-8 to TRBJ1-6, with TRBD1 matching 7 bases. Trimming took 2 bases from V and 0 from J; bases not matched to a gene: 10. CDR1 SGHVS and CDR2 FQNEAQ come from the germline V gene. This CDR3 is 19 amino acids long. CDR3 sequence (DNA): TGTGCCAGCAGCTTATTAGACCCGGACAGGAGCTCCTATAATTCACCCCTCCACTTT. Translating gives CASSLLDPDRSSYNSPLHF.

CDR3 sequence (DNA): TGTGCCACCAGCAATAACAGGGTCAGCTACGAGCAGTACTTC. Its protein is CATSNNRVSYEQYF. This chain connects TRBV15 to TRBJ2-7, with D tentatively TRBD1 (6 bases). The CDR3 spans 14 residues. Trimming took off 4 bases at V and 3 bases at J, with 13 bases between the two ends. Germline V CDR1 and CDR2: LNHNV, YYDKDF (reference sequence). Looking up the rest from reference TRBV15 and TRBJ2-7 gives the full variable domain: DAMVIQNPRYQVTQFGKPVTLSCSQTLNHNVMYWYQQKSSQAPKLLFHYYDKDFNNEADTPDNFQSRRPNTSFCFLDIRSPGLGDTAMYLCATSNNRVSYEQYFGPGTRLTVT.

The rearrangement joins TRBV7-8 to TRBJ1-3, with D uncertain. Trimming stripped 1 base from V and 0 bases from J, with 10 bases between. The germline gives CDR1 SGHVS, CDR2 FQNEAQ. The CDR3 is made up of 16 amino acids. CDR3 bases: TGTGCCAGCAGCTTAGTTGCAGCACACTCTGGAAACACCATATATTTT. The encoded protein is CASSLVAAHSGNTIYF.

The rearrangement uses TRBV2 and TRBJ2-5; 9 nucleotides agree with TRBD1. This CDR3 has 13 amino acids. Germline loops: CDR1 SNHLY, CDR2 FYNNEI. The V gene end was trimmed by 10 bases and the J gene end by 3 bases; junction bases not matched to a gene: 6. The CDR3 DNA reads TGTGCCACTAACAGGGGGCCCGAAGAGACCCAGTACTTC. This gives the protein CATNRGPEETQYF.

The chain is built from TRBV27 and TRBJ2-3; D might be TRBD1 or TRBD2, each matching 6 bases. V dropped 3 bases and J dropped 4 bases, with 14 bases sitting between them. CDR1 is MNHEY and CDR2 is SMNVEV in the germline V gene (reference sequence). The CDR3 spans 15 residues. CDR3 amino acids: CASSLEGGRPDTQYF. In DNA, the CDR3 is TGTGCCAGCAGTTTGGAGGGGGGCCGACCAGATACGCAGTATTTT.

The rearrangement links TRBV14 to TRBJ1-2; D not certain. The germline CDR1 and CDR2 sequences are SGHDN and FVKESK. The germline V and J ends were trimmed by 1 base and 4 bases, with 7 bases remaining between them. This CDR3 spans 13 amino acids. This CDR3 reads CASSQAQIYGYTF. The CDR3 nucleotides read TGTGCCAGCAGCCAAGCACAGATCTATGGCTACACCTTC.

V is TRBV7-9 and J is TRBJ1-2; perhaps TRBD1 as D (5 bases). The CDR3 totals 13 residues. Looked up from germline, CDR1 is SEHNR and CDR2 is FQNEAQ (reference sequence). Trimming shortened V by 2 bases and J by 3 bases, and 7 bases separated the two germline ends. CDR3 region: CASSLQTDYGYTF. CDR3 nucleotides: TGTGCCAGCAGCTTACAGACAGACTATGGCTACACCTTC.

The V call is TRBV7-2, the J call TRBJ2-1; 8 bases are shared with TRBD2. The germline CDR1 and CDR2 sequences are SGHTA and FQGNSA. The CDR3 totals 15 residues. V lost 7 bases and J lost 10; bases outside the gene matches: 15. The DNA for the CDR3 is TGTGCCAGCATCCCTGTAGCGGGGATTGGGGGGGAGCAGTTCTTC. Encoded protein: CASIPVAGIGGEQFF.

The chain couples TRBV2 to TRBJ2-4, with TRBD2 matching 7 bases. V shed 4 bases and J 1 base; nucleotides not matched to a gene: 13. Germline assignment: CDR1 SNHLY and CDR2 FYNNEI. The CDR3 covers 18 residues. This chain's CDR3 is CASSASGLGLSAKNIQYF. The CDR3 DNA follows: TGTGCCAGCAGTGCATCCGGACTAGGGCTATCTGCCAAAAACATTCAGTACTTC.

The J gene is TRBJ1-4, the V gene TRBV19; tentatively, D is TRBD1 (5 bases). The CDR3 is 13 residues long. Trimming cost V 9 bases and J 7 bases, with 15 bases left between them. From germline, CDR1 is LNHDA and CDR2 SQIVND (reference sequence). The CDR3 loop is CASERGAAEKLFF. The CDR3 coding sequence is TGTGCCAGCGAGCGCGGGGCAGCTGAAAAACTGTTTTTT.

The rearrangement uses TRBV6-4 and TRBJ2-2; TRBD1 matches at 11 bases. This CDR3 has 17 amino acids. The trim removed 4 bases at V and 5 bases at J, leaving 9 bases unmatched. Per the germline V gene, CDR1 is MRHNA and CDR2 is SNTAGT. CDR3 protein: CASSVLPGTGGTGELFF. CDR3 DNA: TGTGCCAGCAGTGTCCTCCCCGGGACAGGGGGGACCGGGGAGCTGTTTTTT.

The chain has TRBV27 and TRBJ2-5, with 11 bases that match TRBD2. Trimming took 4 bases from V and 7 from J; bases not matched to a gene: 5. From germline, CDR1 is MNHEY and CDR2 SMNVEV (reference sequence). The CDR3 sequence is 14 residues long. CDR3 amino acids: CASSSTGTSGTQYF. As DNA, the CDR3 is TGTGCCAGCAGTTCTACCGGGACTAGCGGGACCCAGTACTTC.

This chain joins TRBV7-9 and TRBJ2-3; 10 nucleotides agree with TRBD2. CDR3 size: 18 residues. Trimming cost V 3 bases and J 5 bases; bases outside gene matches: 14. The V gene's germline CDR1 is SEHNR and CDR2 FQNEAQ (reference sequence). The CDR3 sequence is CASSFGLADRSRGDTQYF. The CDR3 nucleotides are TGTGCCAGCAGCTTTGGACTAGCGGATCGAAGTCGAGGAGATACGCAGTATTTT.

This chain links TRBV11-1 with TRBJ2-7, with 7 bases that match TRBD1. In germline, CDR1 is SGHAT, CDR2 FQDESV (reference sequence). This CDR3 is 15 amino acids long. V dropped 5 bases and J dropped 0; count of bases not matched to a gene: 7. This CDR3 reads CASSGGQALSYEQYF. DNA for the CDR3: TGTGCCAGCAGCGGTGGACAGGCCCTCTCCTACGAGCAGTACTTC.

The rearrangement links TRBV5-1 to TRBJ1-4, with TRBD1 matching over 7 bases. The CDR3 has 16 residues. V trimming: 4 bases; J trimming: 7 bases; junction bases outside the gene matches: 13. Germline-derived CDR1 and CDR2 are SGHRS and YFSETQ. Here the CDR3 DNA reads TGCGCCAGCAGCCCCTCCGAACAGGGGCCGGGTGAAAAACTGTTTTTT. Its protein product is CASSPSEQGPGEKLFF.

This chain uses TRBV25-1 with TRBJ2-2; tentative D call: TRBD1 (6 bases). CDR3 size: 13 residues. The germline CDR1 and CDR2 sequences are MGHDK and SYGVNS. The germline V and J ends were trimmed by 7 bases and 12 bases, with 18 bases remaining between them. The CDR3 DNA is TGTGCCAGCACCCCGGACAGTCCCAGCAAGCTGTTTTTT. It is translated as CASTPDSPSKLFF.